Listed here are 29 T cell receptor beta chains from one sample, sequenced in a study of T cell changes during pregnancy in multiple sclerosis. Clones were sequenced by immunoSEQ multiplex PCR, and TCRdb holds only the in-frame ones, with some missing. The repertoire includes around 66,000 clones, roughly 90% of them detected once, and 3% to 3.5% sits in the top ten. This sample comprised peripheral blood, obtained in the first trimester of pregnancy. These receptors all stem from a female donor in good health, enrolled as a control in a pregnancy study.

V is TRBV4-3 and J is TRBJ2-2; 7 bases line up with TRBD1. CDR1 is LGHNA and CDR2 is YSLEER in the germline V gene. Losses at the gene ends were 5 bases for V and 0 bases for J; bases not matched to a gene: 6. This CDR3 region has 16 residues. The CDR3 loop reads CASSSGQSPNTGELFF. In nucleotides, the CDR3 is TGCGCCAGCAGCTCGGGACAGAGCCCGAACACCGGGGAGCTGTTTTTT.

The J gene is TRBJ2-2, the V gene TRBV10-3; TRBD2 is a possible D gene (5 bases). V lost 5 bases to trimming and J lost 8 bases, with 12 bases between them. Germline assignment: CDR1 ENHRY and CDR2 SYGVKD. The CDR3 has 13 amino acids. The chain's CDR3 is CAISSQEGGELFF. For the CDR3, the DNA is TGTGCCATCAGTTCTCAAGAGGGAGGGGAGCTGTTTTTT.

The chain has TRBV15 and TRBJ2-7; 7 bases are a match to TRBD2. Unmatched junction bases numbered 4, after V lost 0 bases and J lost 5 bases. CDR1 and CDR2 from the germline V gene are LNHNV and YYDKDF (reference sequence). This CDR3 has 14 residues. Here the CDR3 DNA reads TGTGCCACCAGCAGAGAGCCAGGGAGGGACGAGCAGTACTTC. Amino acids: CATSREPGRDEQYF. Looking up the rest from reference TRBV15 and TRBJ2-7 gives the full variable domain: DAMVIQNPRYQVTQFGKPVTLSCSQTLNHNVMYWYQQKSSQAPKLLFHYYDKDFNNEADTPDNFQSRRPNTSFCFLDIRSPGLGDTAMYLCATSREPGRDEQYFGPGTRLTVT.

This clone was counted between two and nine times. DNA for the CDR3: TGTGCCAGCAGCTCCCAGGGTAGGGGCGGGGAGCTGTTTTTT. This sequence encodes CASSSQGRGGELFF. The chain carries TRBV7-7 and TRBJ2-2, with D perhaps matching TRBD1 (5 bases). Trimming took 4 bases from V and 7 from J, leaving 13 bases between them. The CDR3 has 14 residues. Per germline, CDR1 SSHAT and CDR2 FNYEAQ (reference sequence).

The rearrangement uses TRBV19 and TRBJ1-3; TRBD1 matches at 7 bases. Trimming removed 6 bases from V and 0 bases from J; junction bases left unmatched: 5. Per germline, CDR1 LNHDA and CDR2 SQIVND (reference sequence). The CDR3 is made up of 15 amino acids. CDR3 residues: CASRGQAISGNTIYF. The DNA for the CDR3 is TGTGCCAGTAGAGGACAGGCAATCTCTGGAAACACCATATATTTT.

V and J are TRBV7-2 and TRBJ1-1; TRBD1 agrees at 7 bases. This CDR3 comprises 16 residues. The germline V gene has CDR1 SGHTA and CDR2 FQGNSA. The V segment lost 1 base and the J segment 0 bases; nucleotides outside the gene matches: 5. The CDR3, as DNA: TGTGCCAGCAGCTTAGGGCCAGGGGGTATGAACACTGAAGCTTTCTTT. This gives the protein CASSLGPGGMNTEAFF.

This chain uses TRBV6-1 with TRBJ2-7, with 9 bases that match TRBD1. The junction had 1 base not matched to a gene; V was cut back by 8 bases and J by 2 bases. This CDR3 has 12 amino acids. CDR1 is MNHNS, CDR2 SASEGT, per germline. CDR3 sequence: CASGDRAYEQYF. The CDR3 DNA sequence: TGTGCCAGCGGGGACAGGGCCTACGAGCAGTACTTC.

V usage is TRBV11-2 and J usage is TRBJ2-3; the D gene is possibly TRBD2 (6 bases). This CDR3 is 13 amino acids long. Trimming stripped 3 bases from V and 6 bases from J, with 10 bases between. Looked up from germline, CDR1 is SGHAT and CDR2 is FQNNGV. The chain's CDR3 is CASSLGLLDTQYF. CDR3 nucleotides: TGTGCCAGCAGCTTGGGACTCCTGGATACGCAGTATTTT. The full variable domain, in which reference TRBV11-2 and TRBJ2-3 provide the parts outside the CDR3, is EAGVAQSPRYKIIEKRQSVAFWCNPISGHATLYWYQQILGQGPKLLIQFQNNGVVDDSQLPKDRFSAERLKGVDSTLKIQPAKLEDSAVYLCASSLGLLDTQYFGPGTRLTVL.

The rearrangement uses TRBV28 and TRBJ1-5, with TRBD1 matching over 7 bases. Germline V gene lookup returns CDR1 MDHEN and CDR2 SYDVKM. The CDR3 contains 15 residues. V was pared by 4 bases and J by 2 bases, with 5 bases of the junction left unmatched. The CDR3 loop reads CASSYVQGRNQPQHF. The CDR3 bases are TGTGCCAGCAGTTATGTACAGGGGCGCAATCAGCCCCAGCATTTT.

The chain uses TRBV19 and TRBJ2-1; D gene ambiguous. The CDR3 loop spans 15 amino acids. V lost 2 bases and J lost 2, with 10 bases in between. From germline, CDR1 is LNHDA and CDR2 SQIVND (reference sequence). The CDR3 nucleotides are TGTGCCAGTAGTATACCGCCCAGTACCTACAATGAGCAGTTCTTC. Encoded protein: CASSIPPSTYNEQFF. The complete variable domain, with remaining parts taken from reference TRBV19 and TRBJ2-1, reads DGGITQSPKYLFRKEGQNVTLSCEQNLNHDAMYWYRQDPGQGLRLIYYSQIVNDFQKGDIAEGYSVSREKKESFPLTVTSAQKNPTAFYLCASSIPPSTYNEQFFGPGTRLTVL.

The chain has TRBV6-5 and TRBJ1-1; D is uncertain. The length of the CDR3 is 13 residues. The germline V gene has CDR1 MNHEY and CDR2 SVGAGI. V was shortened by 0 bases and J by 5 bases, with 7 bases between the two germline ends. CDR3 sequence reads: CASSYSRVTEAFF. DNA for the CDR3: TGTGCCAGCAGTTACTCGAGAGTGACTGAAGCTTTCTTT.

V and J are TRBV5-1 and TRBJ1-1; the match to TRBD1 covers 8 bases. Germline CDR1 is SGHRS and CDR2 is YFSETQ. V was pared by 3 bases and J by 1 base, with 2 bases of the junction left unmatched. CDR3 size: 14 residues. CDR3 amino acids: CASSWGTGNTEAFF. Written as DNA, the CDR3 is TGCGCCAGCAGCTGGGGGACAGGGAACACTGAAGCTTTCTTT.

The CDR3 region is CASSSWTGSYNEQFF. In DNA form, the CDR3 reads TGTGCCAGCAGTTCCTGGACAGGGTCCTACAATGAGCAGTTCTTC. This chain links TRBV6-5 with TRBJ2-1; 8 bases are shared with TRBD1. There are 15 residues in the CDR3. With 4 bases clipped from V and 1 base from J, the junction kept 3 bases outside the gene matches. CDR1 is MNHEY, CDR2 SVGAGI, per germline.

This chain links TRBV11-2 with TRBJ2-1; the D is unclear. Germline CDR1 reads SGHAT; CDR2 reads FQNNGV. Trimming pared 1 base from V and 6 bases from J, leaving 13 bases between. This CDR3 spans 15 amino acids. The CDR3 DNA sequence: TGTGCCAGCAGCTTAGTAGCCCACCCGAGCAATGAGCAGTTCTTC. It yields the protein CASSLVAHPSNEQFF.

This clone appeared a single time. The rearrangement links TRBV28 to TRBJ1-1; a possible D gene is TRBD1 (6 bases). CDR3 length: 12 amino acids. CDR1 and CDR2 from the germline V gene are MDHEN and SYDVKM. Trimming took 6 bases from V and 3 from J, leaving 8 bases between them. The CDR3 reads CASRDSDTEAFF. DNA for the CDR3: TGTGCCAGCAGGGACAGTGACACTGAAGCTTTCTTT.

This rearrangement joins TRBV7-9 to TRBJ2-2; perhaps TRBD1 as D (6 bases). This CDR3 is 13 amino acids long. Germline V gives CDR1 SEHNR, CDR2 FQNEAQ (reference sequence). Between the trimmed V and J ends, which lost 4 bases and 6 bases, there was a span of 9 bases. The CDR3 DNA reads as TGTGCCAGCAGCTATCAGGGGTCCGGGGAGCTGTTTTTT. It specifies CASSYQGSGELFF. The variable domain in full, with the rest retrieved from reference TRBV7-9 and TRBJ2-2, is DTGVSQNPRHKITKRGQNVTFRCDPISEHNRLYWYRQTLGQGPEFLTYFQNEAQLEKSRLLSDRFSAERPKGSFSTLEIQRTEQGDSAMYLCASSYQGSGELFFGEGSRLTVL.

The CDR3 DNA reads TGCGCCAGCACCAACTCCTACGAGCAGTACTTC. Residues: CASTNSYEQYF. The V and J genes are TRBV5-1 and TRBJ2-7; D gene ambiguous. The CDR3 sequence is 11 residues long. Germline CDR1 SGHRS, CDR2 YFSETQ. Trimming shortened V by 6 bases and J by 0 bases, and 4 bases separated the two germline ends.

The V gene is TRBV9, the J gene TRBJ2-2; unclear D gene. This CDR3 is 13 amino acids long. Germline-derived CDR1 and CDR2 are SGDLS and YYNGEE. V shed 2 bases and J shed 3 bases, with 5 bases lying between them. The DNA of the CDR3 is TGTGCCAGCAGCGTTACAGACACCGGGGAGCTGTTTTTT. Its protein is CASSVTDTGELFF.

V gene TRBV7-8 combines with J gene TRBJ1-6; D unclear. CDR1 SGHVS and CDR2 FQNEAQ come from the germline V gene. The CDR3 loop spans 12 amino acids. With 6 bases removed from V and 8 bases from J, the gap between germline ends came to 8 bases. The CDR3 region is CASSRQDSPLHF. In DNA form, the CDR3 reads TGTGCCAGCAGTCGTCAGGATTCACCCCTCCACTTT. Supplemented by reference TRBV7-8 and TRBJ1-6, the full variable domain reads GAGVSQSPRYKVAKRGQDVALRCDPISGHVSLFWYQQALGQGPEFLTYFQNEAQLDKSGLPSDRFFAERPEGSVSTLKIQRTQQEDSAVYLCASSRQDSPLHFGNGTRLTVT.

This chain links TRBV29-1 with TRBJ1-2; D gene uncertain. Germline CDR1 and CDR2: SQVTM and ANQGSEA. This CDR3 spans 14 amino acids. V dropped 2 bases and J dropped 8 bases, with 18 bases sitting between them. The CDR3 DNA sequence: TGCAGCGTTGAACTGAACGCGGGCGGTAGGGGCTACACCTTC. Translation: CSVELNAGGRGYTF.

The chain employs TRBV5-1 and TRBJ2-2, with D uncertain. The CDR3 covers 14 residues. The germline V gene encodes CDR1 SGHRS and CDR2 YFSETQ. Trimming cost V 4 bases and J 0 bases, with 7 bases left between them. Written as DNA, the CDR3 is TGCGCCAGCAGCAAAACTTCGAACACCGGGGAGCTGTTTTTT. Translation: CASSKTSNTGELFF.

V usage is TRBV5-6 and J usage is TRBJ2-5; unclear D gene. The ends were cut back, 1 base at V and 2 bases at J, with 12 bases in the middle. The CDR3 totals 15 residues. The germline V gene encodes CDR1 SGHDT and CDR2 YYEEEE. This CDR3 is CASSLPPGGQETQYF. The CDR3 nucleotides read TGTGCCAGCAGCTTGCCACCGGGTGGGCAAGAGACCCAGTACTTC. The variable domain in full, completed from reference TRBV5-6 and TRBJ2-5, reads DAGVTQSPTHLIKTRGQQVTLRCSPKSGHDTVSWYQQALGQGPQFIFQYYEEEERQRGNFPDRFSGHQFPNYSSELNVNALLLGDSALYLCASSLPPGGQETQYFGPGTRLLVL.

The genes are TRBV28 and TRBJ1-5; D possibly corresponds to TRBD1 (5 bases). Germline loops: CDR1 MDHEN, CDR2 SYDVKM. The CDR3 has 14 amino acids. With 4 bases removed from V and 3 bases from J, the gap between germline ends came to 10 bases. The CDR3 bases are TGTGCCAGCAGTTCGGGGGGGAACAATCAGCCCCAGCATTTT. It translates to CASSSGGNNQPQHF.

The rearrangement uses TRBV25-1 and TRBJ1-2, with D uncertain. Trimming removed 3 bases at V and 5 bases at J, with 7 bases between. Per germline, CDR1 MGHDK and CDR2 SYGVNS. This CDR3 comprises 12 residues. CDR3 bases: TGTGCCAGCAGTGAGAGTGGTTATGGCTACACCTTC. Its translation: CASSESGYGYTF.

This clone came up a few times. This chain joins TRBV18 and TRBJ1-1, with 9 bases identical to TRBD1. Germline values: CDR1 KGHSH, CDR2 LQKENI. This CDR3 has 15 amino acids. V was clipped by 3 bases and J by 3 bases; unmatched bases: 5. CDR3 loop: CASSPQRQGDTEAFF. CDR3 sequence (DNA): TGTGCCAGCTCACCGCAGAGACAGGGGGACACTGAAGCTTTCTTT.

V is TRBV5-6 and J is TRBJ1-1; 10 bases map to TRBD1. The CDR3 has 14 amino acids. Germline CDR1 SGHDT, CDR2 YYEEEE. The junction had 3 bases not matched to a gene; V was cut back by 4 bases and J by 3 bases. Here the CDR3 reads CASSPGTGDTEAFF. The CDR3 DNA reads TGTGCCAGCAGCCCGGGGACAGGGGACACTGAAGCTTTCTTT. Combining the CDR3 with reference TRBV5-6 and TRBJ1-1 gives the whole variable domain DAGVTQSPTHLIKTRGQQVTLRCSPKSGHDTVSWYQQALGQGPQFIFQYYEEEERQRGNFPDRFSGHQFPNYSSELNVNALLLGDSALYLCASSPGTGDTEAFFGQGTRLTVV.

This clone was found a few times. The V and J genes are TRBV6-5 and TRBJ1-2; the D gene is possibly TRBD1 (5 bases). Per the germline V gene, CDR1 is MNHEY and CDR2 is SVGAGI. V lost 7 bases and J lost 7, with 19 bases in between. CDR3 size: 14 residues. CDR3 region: CASTLGPGEGGYTF. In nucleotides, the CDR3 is TGTGCCAGCACCTTGGGGCCGGGAGAGGGTGGCTACACCTTC.

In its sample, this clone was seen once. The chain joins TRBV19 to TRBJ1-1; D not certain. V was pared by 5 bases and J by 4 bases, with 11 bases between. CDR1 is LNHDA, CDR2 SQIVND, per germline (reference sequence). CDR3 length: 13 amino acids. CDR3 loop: CASSSPGSTEAFF. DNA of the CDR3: TGTGCCAGTAGTTCCCCAGGTAGCACTGAAGCTTTCTTT.

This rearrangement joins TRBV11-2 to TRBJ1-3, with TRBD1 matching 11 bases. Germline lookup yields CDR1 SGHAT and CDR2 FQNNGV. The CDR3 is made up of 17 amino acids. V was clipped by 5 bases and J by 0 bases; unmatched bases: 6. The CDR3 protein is CASSRLGTGGSGNTIYF. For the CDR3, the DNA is TGTGCCAGCAGCCGATTGGGGACAGGGGGCTCTGGAAACACCATATATTTT.